The 22 T cell receptor beta chains presented below share a single source sample, sequenced in a study of blood T cell repertoires in COVID-19. Assay: immunoSEQ multiplex PCR; the TCRdb copy retains only in-frame clones and omits some. This table holds fewer than 250,000 clones, roughly 90% found once. The source material was peripheral blood. These TCRs come from an older man with acute or convalescent COVID-19.

This chain uses TRBV2 with TRBJ1-1, with 8 bases that match TRBD1. From germline, CDR1 is SNHLY and CDR2 FYNNEI. V lost 2 bases to trimming and J lost 2 bases; unmatched junction nucleotides: 4. This CDR3 has 15 residues. CDR3: CASSETGQGNTEAFF. For the CDR3, the DNA is TGTGCCAGCAGTGAAACTGGACAGGGAAACACTGAAGCTTTCTTT.

V is TRBV29-1 and J is TRBJ2-2, with TRBD2 matching 7 bases. The V gene's germline CDR1 is SQVTM and CDR2 ANQGSEA. V dropped 5 bases and J dropped 5; count of bases not matched to a gene: 11. This CDR3 comprises 15 residues. In DNA form, the CDR3 reads TGCAGCGTTAGTAAGACCCGAGCGGGAACCGGGGAGCTGTTTTTT. As protein: CSVSKTRAGTGELFF.

This sequence joins TRBV6-2 or TRBV6-3 and TRBJ2-2; D is ambiguous. Germline CDR1 and CDR2: MNHEY and SVGEGT. Trimming stripped 0 bases from V and 11 bases from J, with 7 bases between. This CDR3 spans 12 amino acids. CDR3 sequence reads: CASSYSEVELFF. CDR3 sequence (DNA): TGTGCCAGCAGTTACTCAGAGGTCGAGCTGTTTTTT.

This chain connects TRBV19 to TRBJ1-3; 7 nucleotides match TRBD1. The trim removed 6 bases at V and 0 bases at J, leaving 5 bases unmatched. This CDR3 has 15 residues. The V gene's germline CDR1 is LNHDA and CDR2 SQIVND (reference sequence). The CDR3 DNA sequence: TGTGCCAGTAGGCCTACAGGGGTCTCTGGAAACACCATATATTTT. It translates to CASRPTGVSGNTIYF.

V usage is TRBV3-1 (or the pseudogene TRBV3-2) and J usage is TRBJ2-3; 12 bases match TRBD2. V lost 0 bases and J lost 10; bases outside the gene matches: 5. The CDR3 spans 15 residues. Looked up from germline, CDR1 is LGHDT and CDR2 is YNNKEL (reference sequence). The DNA of the CDR3 is TGTGCCAGCAGCCAAGATGGGACTAGCGGGCTCCCGCAGTATTTT. Translation gives CASSQDGTSGLPQYF.

This clone was detected once. V gene TRBV28 combines with J gene TRBJ2-2; 8 positions agree with TRBD2. The CDR3 has 15 residues. Germline trimming cut 10 bases from V and 1 base from J; bases unmatched to any gene: 8. CDR1 MDHEN and CDR2 SYDVKM come from the germline V gene. CDR3 protein: CATTGSGGNTGELFF. The CDR3 DNA follows: TGTGCCACCACTGGGAGCGGGGGGAACACCGGGGAGCTGTTTTTT.

This clone was picked up one time. The V and J genes are TRBV5-1 and TRBJ1-4; 9 bases are a match to TRBD1. Trimming cost V 3 bases and J 7 bases; bases outside gene matches: 4. CDR1 is SGHRS, CDR2 YFSETQ, per germline. This CDR3 is 14 amino acids long. The CDR3 DNA sequence: TGCGCCAGCAGCTCAGGACAGGGGTCTGAAAAACTGTTTTTT. Its translation is CASSSGQGSEKLFF.

This clone has a handful of counts. The V call is TRBV7-8, the J call TRBJ2-4; 7 bases are a match to TRBD1. Germline V lookup: CDR1 SGHVS, CDR2 FQNEAQ. V shed 1 base, J shed 13 bases, and the junction held 7 bases outside the gene matches. The CDR3 runs to 13 residues. DNA for the CDR3: TGTGCCAGCAGCTTAGTCCGGGACAGCCAACAGTACTTC. The encoded protein is CASSLVRDSQQYF.

The chain has TRBV2 and TRBJ1-3; no clear D. The ends were cut back, 8 bases at V and 3 bases at J, with 8 bases in the middle. The CDR3 has 12 amino acids. The germline gives CDR1 SNHLY, CDR2 FYNNEI. The CDR3 loop reads CASHGVGNTIYF. The CDR3 DNA reads as TGTGCCAGCCACGGGGTTGGAAACACCATATATTTT.

The CDR3 here is CASGLVWETEAFF. The CDR3 DNA reads as TGTGCTAGTGGTTTGGTTTGGGAGACTGAAGCTTTCTTT. The chain links TRBV12-5 to TRBJ1-1; no clear D gene. The CDR3 runs to 13 residues. With 0 bases removed from V and 5 bases from J, the gap between germline ends came to 7 bases. Germline V CDR1 and CDR2: LGHNT, FRNRAP.

The chain links TRBV4-2 to TRBJ2-1, with 12 bases aligning to TRBD2. Germline V CDR1 and CDR2: LGHNA, YNFKEQ. The CDR3 covers 17 residues. V lost 2 bases and J lost 7; bases outside the gene matches: 9. The CDR3 reads CASSQTTSGRGRNEQFF. In DNA form, the CDR3 reads TGTGCCAGCAGCCAAACGACTAGCGGGAGAGGCAGGAATGAGCAGTTCTTC.

This clone was observed a single time. The rearrangement uses TRBV7-2 and TRBJ1-6; the D gene is possibly TRBD1 (5 bases). CDR1 is SGHTA and CDR2 is FQGNSA in the germline V gene. V was cut by 2 bases and J by 4 bases, with 9 bases left in between. CDR3 size: 15 residues. The CDR3 coding sequence is TGTGCCAGCAGCTTATCGGAGGGGTATAATTCACCCCTCCACTTT. Protein sequence: CASSLSEGYNSPLHF. Looking up the rest from reference TRBV7-2 and TRBJ1-6 gives the full variable domain: GAGVSQSPSNKVTEKGKDVELRCDPISGHTALYWYRQSLGQGLEFLIYFQGNSAPDKSGLPSDRFSAERTGGSVSTLTIQRTQQEDSAVYLCASSLSEGYNSPLHFGNGTRLTVT.

This clone was seen just once. The rearrangement uses TRBV7-3 and TRBJ2-1; D is unresolved. The CDR3 consists of 15 residues. Germline V gives CDR1 SGHTA, CDR2 FQGTGA. V was pared by 2 bases and J by 6 bases, with 14 bases between. The CDR3 region has the DNA TGTGCCAGCAGCTTAGATGGCGTTAGAGGCAATGAGCAGTTCTTC. Its protein product is CASSLDGVRGNEQFF. Together with reference TRBV7-3 and TRBJ2-1, the CDR3 gives the full variable domain: GAGVSQTPSNKVTEKGKYVELRCDPISGHTALYWYRQSLGQGPEFLIYFQGTGAADDSGLPNDRFFAVRPEGSVSTLKIQRTERGDSAVYLCASSLDGVRGNEQFFGPGTRLTVL.

This clone appeared a single time. The chain carries TRBV9 and TRBJ2-1; 9 bases map to TRBD1. J lost 6 bases, V lost 0 bases, and 7 bases had no gene match. Germline assignment: CDR1 SGDLS and CDR2 YYNGEE. CDR3 length: 16 residues. CDR3 amino acids: CASSVGPGQGGNEQFF. CDR3 DNA sequence: TGTGCCAGCAGCGTAGGTCCGGGACAGGGAGGCAATGAGCAGTTCTTC.

This clone turned up a few times. This rearrangement joins TRBV7-9 to TRBJ2-7; D is possibly TRBD2 (5 bases). The germline V gene encodes CDR1 SEHNR and CDR2 FQNEAQ (reference sequence). The V end lost 1 base, the J end lost 5 bases, and 12 bases lay between the germline ends. There are 14 residues in the CDR3. The CDR3 bases are TGTGCCAGCAGCTTAGAGACTATTGAGGACGAGCAGTACTTC. Residues: CASSLETIEDEQYF.

Written as DNA, the CDR3 is TGCGCCAGCAGCTTGTGGGCGGGAGGGGCCTACGAGCAGTACTTC. Translation: CASSLWAGGAYEQYF. J is TRBJ2-7 and V is TRBV5-1; 9 bases line up with TRBD2. Unmatched junction bases numbered 4, after V lost 1 base and J lost 2 bases. The CDR3 is made up of 15 amino acids. Germline CDR1 SGHRS, CDR2 YFSETQ.

The chain recombines TRBV27 with TRBJ2-1; 9 bases map to TRBD2. The CDR3 consists of 17 residues. CDR1 and CDR2 from the germline V gene are MNHEY and SMNVEV (reference sequence). The V gene end was trimmed by 0 bases and the J gene end by 0 bases; junction bases not matched to a gene: 3. This CDR3 is CASSLSLAGNSYNEQFF. The CDR3 nucleotides are TGTGCCAGCAGTTTATCCCTAGCGGGAAACTCCTACAATGAGCAGTTCTTC.

The chain employs TRBV2 and TRBJ2-5; TRBD2 might be the D (6 bases). V gave up 4 bases and J gave up 5 bases, with 20 bases separating them. CDR3 length equals 16 residues. Germline CDR1 and CDR2: SNHLY and FYNNEI. This chain's CDR3 is CASSGDGATGGETQYF. DNA of the CDR3: TGTGCCAGCAGTGGAGATGGGGCAACAGGAGGGGAGACCCAGTACTTC.

This sequence joins TRBV9 and TRBJ2-2; 8 bases line up with TRBD2. Germline CDR1 is SGDLS and CDR2 is YYNGEE. The CDR3 has 15 amino acids. V lost 2 bases to trimming and J lost 1 base; unmatched junction nucleotides: 1. The CDR3 sequence: CASSVSGVNTGELFF. The CDR3 nucleotides read TGTGCCAGCAGCGTTAGCGGGGTGAACACCGGGGAGCTGTTTTTT.

The gene calls are TRBV7-2 and TRBJ2-3, with D possibly being TRBD2 (5 bases). The CDR3 sequence is 12 residues long. V lost 4 bases and J 7 bases, leaving 9 bases between the germline ends. Germline values: CDR1 SGHTA, CDR2 FQGNSA. The CDR3 DNA reads TGTGCCAGCAGCTCCGGAGGTTATACGCAGTATTTT. This codes for CASSSGGYTQYF.

Note on this clone: This sample also contains other DNA sequences that code for the same CDR3. The rearrangement uses TRBV27 and TRBJ2-2; D is perhaps TRBD2 (7 bases). CDR3 length: 15 residues. The germline CDR1 and CDR2 sequences are MNHEY and SMNVEV (reference sequence). Trimming cost V 6 bases and J 4 bases, with 15 bases left between them. The CDR3 reads CASSSRGAGTGELFF. In DNA form, the CDR3 reads TGTGCCAGCAGCTCTCGGGGGGCCGGCACCGGGGAGCTGTTTTTT.

The V and J genes are TRBV27 and TRBJ1-2; D not resolved. Germline CDR1 and CDR2: MNHEY and SMNVEV (reference sequence). The CDR3 loop spans 15 amino acids. Between the trimmed V and J ends, which lost 4 bases and 2 bases, there was a span of 14 bases. The CDR3 here is CASSSLLHTNYGYTF. The DNA for the CDR3 is TGTGCCAGCAGTTCCCTTCTCCATACAAACTATGGCTACACCTTC.